Sequencing of this T cell receptor (beta chain) was carried out in a study of blood T cell repertoires in COVID-19. Across the whole study: Sources were T cells, B-cell-depleted T cells, or PBMCs; the material itself was cDNA or gDNA.

Only in-frame clones appear in the TCRdb table, and some are missing; sequencing was by immunoSEQ multiplex PCR. This sample carries about 140,000 clones, around 80% of them seen once, and the ten largest clones take 1.5% to 2%. Germline V gene lookup returns CDR1 SGHDN and CDR2 FVKESK. The germline V and J ends were trimmed by 7 bases and 4 bases, with 22 bases remaining between them. This CDR3 region has 16 residues. Living in 24 US areas, the participants were between roughly 18 and 95 years of age. Participant-given clinical history determined each cohort assignment. Those designated as exposed participants met a COVID-19 case within 2 weeks before study entry.

The TCR originated in a woman aged 18 to 35 who had been exposed to COVID-19. This chain joins TRBV14 and TRBJ2-5, with D possibly matching TRBD2 (6 bases). Sequencing input: PBMCs or T cells enriched from blood (not recorded which). The CDR3 sequence is CASTLRIAEWVETQYF. DNA of the CDR3: TGTGCCAGCACTCTTAGAATAGCGGAGTGGGTAGAGACCCAGTACTTC.